This TCR beta chain stems from a study of CD8 T cells in Susac syndrome. Study-wide context: Of the sequenced Susac syndrome patients, more than five had active disease and roughly eight were in remission.

Sequencing of TCR beta was carried out in blood CD8+ and CD4+ T cells. Recently defined diagnostic criteria classed the Susac syndrome patients as definite or probable. V trimming: 5 bases; J trimming: 4 bases; junction bases outside the gene matches: 8. Germline V gene data show CDR1 as SGHTA and CDR2 as FQGTGA. The CDR3 sequence is 15 residues long. An input of about 0.5 to 1 ug of RNA was subjected to reverse transcription using random hexamers. TCRdb itself ran the immunoSEQ multiplex PCR reads through MiXCR, one entry per CDR3 protein. The data hold under 200,000 distinct CDR3 sequences, with 95% observed a single time.

This sequence was found in a human donor with Susac syndrome. The chain carries TRBV7-3 and TRBJ1-2, with TRBD1 matching 9 bases. Input material: CD8+ T cells from PBMCs. The CDR3 coding sequence is TGTGCCAGCAGCCCCCAACCGGGACAGGGCTATGGCTACACCTTC. Translation: CASSPQPGQGYGYTF. Drawing the rest from reference TRBV7-3 and TRBJ1-2, the complete variable domain is GAGVSQTPSNKVTEKGKYVELRCDPISGHTALYWYRQSLGQGPEFLIYFQGTGAADDSGLPNDRFFAVRPEGSVSTLKIQRTERGDSAVYLCASSPQPGQGYGYTFGSGTRLTVV.